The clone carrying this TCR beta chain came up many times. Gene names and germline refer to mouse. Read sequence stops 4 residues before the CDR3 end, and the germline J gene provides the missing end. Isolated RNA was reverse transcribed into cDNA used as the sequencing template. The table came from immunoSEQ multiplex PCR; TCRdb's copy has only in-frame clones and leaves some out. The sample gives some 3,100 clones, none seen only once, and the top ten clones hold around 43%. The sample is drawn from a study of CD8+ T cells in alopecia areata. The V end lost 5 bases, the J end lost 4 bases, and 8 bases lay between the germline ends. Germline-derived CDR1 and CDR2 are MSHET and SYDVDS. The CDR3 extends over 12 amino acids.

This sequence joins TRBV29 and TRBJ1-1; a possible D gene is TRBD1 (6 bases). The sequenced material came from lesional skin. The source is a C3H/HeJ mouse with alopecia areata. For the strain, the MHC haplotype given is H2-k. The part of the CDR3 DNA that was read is TGTGCTAGCAGTACAGGGTTCACA. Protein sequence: CASSTGFT. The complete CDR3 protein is CASSTGFTEVFF.